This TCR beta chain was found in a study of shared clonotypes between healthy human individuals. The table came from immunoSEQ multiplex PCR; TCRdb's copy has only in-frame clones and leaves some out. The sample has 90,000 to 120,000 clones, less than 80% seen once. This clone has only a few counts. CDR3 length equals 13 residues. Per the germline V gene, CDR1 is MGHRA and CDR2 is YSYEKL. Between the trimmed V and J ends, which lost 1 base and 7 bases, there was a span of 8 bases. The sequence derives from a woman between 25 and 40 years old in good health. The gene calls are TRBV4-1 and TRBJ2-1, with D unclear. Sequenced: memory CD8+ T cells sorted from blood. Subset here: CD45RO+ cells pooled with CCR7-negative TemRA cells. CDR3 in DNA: TGCGCCAGCAGCCAAGCGTGGAGTAATGAGCAGTTCTTC. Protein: CASSQAWSNEQFF.